This T cell receptor (beta chain) came from a study of OX40 agonist ivuxolimab in advanced cancers. Study in general: Patient treatment consisted of intravenous ivuxolimab administration every 2 weeks at 0.01 to 10 mg/kg.

The CDR3 sequence is 13 residues long. Losses at the gene ends were 4 bases for V and 4 bases for J; bases not matched to a gene: 3. The V gene's germline CDR1 is MNHNS and CDR2 SASEGT. Comments on this clone: The antigen remains unidentified.

The assay was immunoSEQ multiplex PCR, and TCRdb's table has in-frame clones only and misses some. The data show 70,000 to 80,000 clones, about 94% seen once. Broader study findings: Expanded clones belonging to CD8+ T cells outnumbered, on average, those of CD4+.

The receptor was isolated from an adult with an advanced solid tumor such as melanoma, head and neck, liver or kidney cancer. The chain couples TRBV6-1 to TRBJ2-7, with 8 bases fitting TRBD1. The sample consisted of CD4+ or CD8+ T cells sorted from blood, taken in a trial of the OX40 agonist ivuxolimab. The CDR3 protein is CASSADRGYEQYF. In nucleotides, the CDR3 is TGTGCCAGCAGTGCTGACAGGGGTTACGAGCAGTACTTC.